Following are 25 T cell receptor beta chains from one sample sequenced in a study of T cell changes during pregnancy in multiple sclerosis. Profiling relied on immunoSEQ multiplex PCR, and the TCRdb table lists in-frame clones only, not all of them. The repertoire holds about 33,000 clones, with roughly 92% as singletons. Sequenced material: PBMCs (not recorded whether the cells were cultured). These receptors originate from a female donor with multiple sclerosis, enrolled in a pregnancy study.

V is TRBV6-7 and J is TRBJ2-7, with 8 bases lining up with TRBD2. TRBV6-7 is designated an ORF whose function remains uncertain. V trimming: 7 bases; J trimming: 6 bases; junction bases outside the gene matches: 8. This CDR3 is 13 amino acids long. The CDR3 region has the DNA TGTGCCAGCACCCAGGGCCTAGCGGGCGAGCAGTACTTC. Its translation: CASTQGLAGEQYF.

The chain employs TRBV4-1 and TRBJ2-7; D remains ambiguous. This CDR3 has 13 residues. Germline CDR1 MGHRA, CDR2 YSYEKL. V was clipped by 0 bases and J by 3 bases, with 6 bases between them. As DNA, the CDR3 is TGCGCCAGCAGCCAAGATGCAGGCTACGAGCAGTACTTC. Translated: CASSQDAGYEQYF.

Sample share makes this clone medium-sized. The chain uses TRBV4-2 and TRBJ1-1; possibly TRBD1 for D (5 bases). CDR1 LGHNA and CDR2 YNFKEQ come from the germline V gene. V was cut by 0 bases and J by 1 base, with 9 bases left in between. The CDR3 is made up of 15 amino acids. The CDR3 nucleotides are TGTGCCAGCAGCCAAGATGAGACAGAGAACACTGAAGCTTTCTTT. As protein: CASSQDETENTEAFF.

The chain carries TRBV18 and TRBJ2-2, with 9 positions matching TRBD1. V trimming: 3 bases; J trimming: 2 bases; junction bases outside the gene matches: 4. CDR1 and CDR2 from the germline V gene are KGHSH and LQKENI. The CDR3 contains 16 residues. As DNA, the CDR3 is TGTGCCAGCTCACCGGGGACAGGGTTTAACACCGGGGAGCTGTTTTTT. This codes for CASSPGTGFNTGELFF.

The chain has TRBV2 and TRBJ1-2; 7 nucleotides match TRBD1. After removal of 5 bases from V and 4 bases from J, the junction contained 16 bases not matched to a gene. CDR1 and CDR2 from the germline V gene are SNHLY and FYNNEI. The CDR3 extends over 17 amino acids. The CDR3 DNA is TGTGCCAGCAGTACAGTGGGCGGGAGACAGGGACTCTATGGCTACACCTTC. Translating gives CASSTVGGRQGLYGYTF.

The chain couples TRBV30 to TRBJ2-1, with a possible D match to TRBD2 (6 bases). This CDR3 region has 12 residues. With 0 bases removed from V and 10 bases from J, the gap between germline ends came to 10 bases. Germline V gives CDR1 GTSNPN, CDR2 SVGIG (reference sequence). CDR3 loop: CAWSVRGIEQFF. The DNA of the CDR3 is TGTGCCTGGAGTGTACGCGGGATAGAGCAGTTCTTC.

This chain joins TRBV6-1 and TRBJ1-5, with D tentatively TRBD1 (6 bases). Trimming took 8 bases from V and 2 from J, leaving 10 bases between them. Germline values: CDR1 MNHNS, CDR2 SASEGT. CDR3 length: 13 amino acids. CDR3 amino acids: CASRQVRNQPQHF. The CDR3 nucleotides read TGTGCCAGCCGACAGGTCCGCAATCAGCCCCAGCATTTT.

The V gene is TRBV6-1, the J gene TRBJ2-7; TRBD2 matches at 12 bases. CDR1 is MNHNS and CDR2 is SASEGT in the germline V gene. Trimming removed 6 bases from V and 7 bases from J; junction bases left unmatched: 10. The CDR3 is 15 residues long. The CDR3 reads CASRELAGGPWEQYF. The CDR3 bases are TGTGCCAGCAGAGAACTAGCGGGAGGCCCCTGGGAGCAGTACTTC.

The DNA of the CDR3 is TGTGCCAGCAGTGAATCGCCCCAGGCTGAGACCCAGTACTTC. The encoded protein is CASSESPQAETQYF. V usage is TRBV2 and J usage is TRBJ2-5; the D is unclear. The ends were cut back, 2 bases at V and 5 bases at J, with 12 bases in the middle. CDR3 size: 14 residues. The germline CDR1 and CDR2 sequences are SNHLY and FYNNEI.

The chain links TRBV5-1 to TRBJ2-5, with 12 bases lining up with TRBD2. Germline CDR1 and CDR2: SGHRS and YFSETQ. The CDR3 length is 18 residues. With 4 bases clipped from V and 5 bases from J, the junction kept 15 bases outside the gene matches. CDR3 bases: TGCGCCAGCAGCCCAGGGGCTAGCGGGAGGGGACAAATGGAGACCCAGTACTTC. It is translated as CASSPGASGRGQMETQYF.

The chain carries TRBV5-1 and TRBJ2-1, with TRBD2 matching over 7 bases. The CDR3 spans 15 residues. V shed 0 bases and J 7 bases; nucleotides not matched to a gene: 7. Germline V gene lookup returns CDR1 SGHRS and CDR2 YFSETQ. The CDR3 sequence: CASSLALAVYNEQFF. The CDR3 DNA sequence: TGCGCCAGCAGCTTGGCTCTAGCGGTCTATAATGAGCAGTTCTTC.

The rearrangement joins TRBV5-6 to TRBJ2-7; 9 bases fit TRBD2. Germline trimming cut 4 bases from V and 2 bases from J; bases unmatched to any gene: 7. The CDR3 has 15 amino acids. The germline V gene has CDR1 SGHDT and CDR2 YYEEEE. Here the CDR3 reads CASSRSSGITYEQYF. CDR3 coding DNA: TGTGCCAGCAGCCGCTCTAGCGGGATTACCTACGAGCAGTACTTC.

This chain uses TRBV4-1 with TRBJ2-1, with D hard to call. V was trimmed by 5 bases and J by 3 bases, leaving 8 bases between them. The germline CDR1 and CDR2 sequences are MGHRA and YSYEKL. This CDR3 comprises 13 residues. CDR3 in amino acids: CASSTGVYNEQFF. CDR3 bases: TGCGCCAGCAGCACTGGGGTCTACAATGAGCAGTTCTTC.

V usage is TRBV19 and J usage is TRBJ2-3, with 9 bases matching TRBD1. Trimming cost V 7 bases and J 4 bases; bases outside gene matches: 9. CDR1 LNHDA and CDR2 SQIVND come from the germline V gene (reference sequence). The CDR3 covers 15 residues. In DNA form, the CDR3 reads TGTGCCAGTACCTCAGGGACAGGGTCGGCAGATACGCAGTATTTT. Amino acids: CASTSGTGSADTQYF.

The V gene is TRBV9, the J gene TRBJ2-2, with 12 bases fitting TRBD1. Looked up from germline, CDR1 is SGDLS and CDR2 is YYNGEE. The CDR3 totals 15 residues. The V gene end was trimmed by 3 bases and the J gene end by 6 bases; junction bases not matched to a gene: 3. Here the CDR3 DNA reads TGTGCCAGCAGCGGGGACAGGGGGCTTTCCGGGGAGCTGTTTTTT. It yields the protein CASSGDRGLSGELFF.

This sequence joins TRBV11-2 and TRBJ2-7; tentative D call: TRBD1 (6 bases). CDR3 size: 15 residues. V dropped 5 bases and J dropped 2 bases, with 16 bases sitting between them. CDR1 is SGHAT and CDR2 is FQNNGV in the germline V gene. CDR3: CASSLWTAGAYEQYF. The CDR3, as DNA: TGTGCCAGCAGCCTCTGGACAGCCGGCGCCTACGAGCAGTACTTC.

The chain employs TRBV10-2 and TRBJ2-3, with 14 bases fitting TRBD2. V dropped 6 bases and J dropped 4; count of bases not matched to a gene: 6. The CDR3 extends over 16 amino acids. CDR1 is WSHSY, CDR2 SAAADI, per germline. CDR3: CASRGTSGSFADTQYF. The CDR3 DNA reads TGCGCCAGCAGAGGGACTAGCGGGAGTTTCGCAGATACGCAGTATTTT.

The chain uses TRBV28 and TRBJ2-4; the D gene is possibly TRBD1 (6 bases). Germline V CDR1 and CDR2: MDHEN, SYDVKM. V lost 6 bases to trimming and J lost 0 bases, with 21 bases between them. The CDR3 has 18 residues. This CDR3 is CASSRTAWTVLAKNIQYF. In DNA, the CDR3 is TGTGCCAGCAGCCGGACGGCGTGGACAGTTCTAGCCAAAAACATTCAGTACTTC. Together with reference TRBV28 and TRBJ2-4, the CDR3 gives the full variable domain: DVKVTQSSRYLVKRTGEKVFLECVQDMDHENMFWYRQDPGLGLRLIYFSYDVKMKEKGDIPEGYSVSREKKERFSLILESASTNQTSMYLCASSRTAWTVLAKNIQYFGAGTRLSVL.

The J gene is TRBJ2-7, the V gene TRBV5-4; the match to TRBD1 covers 8 bases. The CDR3 is 15 residues long. V gave up 0 bases and J gave up 6 bases; unmatched junction bases: 8. Germline V gene lookup returns CDR1 SGHNT and CDR2 YYREEE (reference sequence). CDR3 region: CASSLAPTGVREQYF. CDR3 bases: TGTGCCAGCAGCTTGGCTCCGACAGGGGTGCGCGAGCAGTACTTC.

V and J are TRBV27 and TRBJ2-7; TRBD2 matches 9 bases. Germline CDR1 MNHEY, CDR2 SMNVEV (reference sequence). This CDR3 comprises 15 residues. Germline trimming cut 3 bases from V and 1 base from J; bases unmatched to any gene: 4. CDR3 sequence reads: CASSFPAGGSYEQYF. CDR3 sequence (DNA): TGTGCCAGCAGTTTCCCAGCGGGAGGTTCCTACGAGCAGTACTTC.

V gene TRBV28 combines with J gene TRBJ2-1; TRBD2 is a possible D gene (5 bases). V was clipped by 3 bases and J by 0 bases, with 12 bases between them. Germline loops: CDR1 MDHEN, CDR2 SYDVKM. The CDR3 sequence is 16 residues long. The DNA for the CDR3 is TGTGCCAGCAGTTTTACGGACTTTAGCTCCTACAATGAGCAGTTCTTC. It encodes CASSFTDFSSYNEQFF.

The rearrangement joins TRBV9 to TRBJ2-1; 7 bases are a match to TRBD2. Germline V gene sequence: CDR1 SGDLS, CDR2 YYNGEE. V lost 0 bases to trimming and J lost 3 bases; unmatched junction nucleotides: 6. The CDR3 spans 16 residues. The CDR3 region is CASSVAPAGDYNEQFF. In DNA form, the CDR3 reads TGTGCCAGCAGCGTAGCTCCCGCGGGAGACTACAATGAGCAGTTCTTC.

This chain joins TRBV11-1 and TRBJ2-1; the D is unclear. There are 17 residues in the CDR3. CDR1 is SGHAT and CDR2 is FQDESV in the germline V gene (reference sequence). Trimming took 3 bases from V and 0 from J, leaving 15 bases between them. This chain's CDR3 is CASSFGSGSLSYNEQFF. The CDR3 DNA follows: TGTGCCAGCAGCTTTGGTTCAGGATCACTCTCCTACAATGAGCAGTTCTTC.

The J gene is TRBJ1-3, the V gene TRBV7-6, with a possible D match to TRBD1 (5 bases). The CDR3 length is 14 residues. Germline values: CDR1 SGHVS, CDR2 FNYEAQ. Trimming took 5 bases from V and 9 from J, leaving 17 bases between them. The CDR3 loop is CASSLGEGFGTIYF. The DNA for the CDR3 is TGTGCCAGCAGCCTTGGGGAGGGGTTTGGCACCATATATTTT. The full variable domain, with the rest looked up from reference TRBV7-6 and TRBJ1-3, is GAGVSQSPRYKVTKRGQDVALRCDPISGHVSLYWYRQALGQGPEFLTYFNYEAQQDKSGLPNDRFSAERPEGSISTLTIQRTEQRDSAMYRCASSLGEGFGTIYFGEGSWLTVV.

The chain combines TRBV27 with TRBJ2-2, with 7 bases fitting TRBD2. The CDR3 is 14 amino acids. The V gene's germline CDR1 is MNHEY and CDR2 SMNVEV (reference sequence). With 7 bases clipped from V and 4 bases from J, the junction kept 6 bases outside the gene matches. CDR3 region: CASTRERGTGELFF. For the CDR3, the DNA is TGTGCCAGCACCAGGGAGCGGGGCACCGGGGAGCTGTTTTTT.